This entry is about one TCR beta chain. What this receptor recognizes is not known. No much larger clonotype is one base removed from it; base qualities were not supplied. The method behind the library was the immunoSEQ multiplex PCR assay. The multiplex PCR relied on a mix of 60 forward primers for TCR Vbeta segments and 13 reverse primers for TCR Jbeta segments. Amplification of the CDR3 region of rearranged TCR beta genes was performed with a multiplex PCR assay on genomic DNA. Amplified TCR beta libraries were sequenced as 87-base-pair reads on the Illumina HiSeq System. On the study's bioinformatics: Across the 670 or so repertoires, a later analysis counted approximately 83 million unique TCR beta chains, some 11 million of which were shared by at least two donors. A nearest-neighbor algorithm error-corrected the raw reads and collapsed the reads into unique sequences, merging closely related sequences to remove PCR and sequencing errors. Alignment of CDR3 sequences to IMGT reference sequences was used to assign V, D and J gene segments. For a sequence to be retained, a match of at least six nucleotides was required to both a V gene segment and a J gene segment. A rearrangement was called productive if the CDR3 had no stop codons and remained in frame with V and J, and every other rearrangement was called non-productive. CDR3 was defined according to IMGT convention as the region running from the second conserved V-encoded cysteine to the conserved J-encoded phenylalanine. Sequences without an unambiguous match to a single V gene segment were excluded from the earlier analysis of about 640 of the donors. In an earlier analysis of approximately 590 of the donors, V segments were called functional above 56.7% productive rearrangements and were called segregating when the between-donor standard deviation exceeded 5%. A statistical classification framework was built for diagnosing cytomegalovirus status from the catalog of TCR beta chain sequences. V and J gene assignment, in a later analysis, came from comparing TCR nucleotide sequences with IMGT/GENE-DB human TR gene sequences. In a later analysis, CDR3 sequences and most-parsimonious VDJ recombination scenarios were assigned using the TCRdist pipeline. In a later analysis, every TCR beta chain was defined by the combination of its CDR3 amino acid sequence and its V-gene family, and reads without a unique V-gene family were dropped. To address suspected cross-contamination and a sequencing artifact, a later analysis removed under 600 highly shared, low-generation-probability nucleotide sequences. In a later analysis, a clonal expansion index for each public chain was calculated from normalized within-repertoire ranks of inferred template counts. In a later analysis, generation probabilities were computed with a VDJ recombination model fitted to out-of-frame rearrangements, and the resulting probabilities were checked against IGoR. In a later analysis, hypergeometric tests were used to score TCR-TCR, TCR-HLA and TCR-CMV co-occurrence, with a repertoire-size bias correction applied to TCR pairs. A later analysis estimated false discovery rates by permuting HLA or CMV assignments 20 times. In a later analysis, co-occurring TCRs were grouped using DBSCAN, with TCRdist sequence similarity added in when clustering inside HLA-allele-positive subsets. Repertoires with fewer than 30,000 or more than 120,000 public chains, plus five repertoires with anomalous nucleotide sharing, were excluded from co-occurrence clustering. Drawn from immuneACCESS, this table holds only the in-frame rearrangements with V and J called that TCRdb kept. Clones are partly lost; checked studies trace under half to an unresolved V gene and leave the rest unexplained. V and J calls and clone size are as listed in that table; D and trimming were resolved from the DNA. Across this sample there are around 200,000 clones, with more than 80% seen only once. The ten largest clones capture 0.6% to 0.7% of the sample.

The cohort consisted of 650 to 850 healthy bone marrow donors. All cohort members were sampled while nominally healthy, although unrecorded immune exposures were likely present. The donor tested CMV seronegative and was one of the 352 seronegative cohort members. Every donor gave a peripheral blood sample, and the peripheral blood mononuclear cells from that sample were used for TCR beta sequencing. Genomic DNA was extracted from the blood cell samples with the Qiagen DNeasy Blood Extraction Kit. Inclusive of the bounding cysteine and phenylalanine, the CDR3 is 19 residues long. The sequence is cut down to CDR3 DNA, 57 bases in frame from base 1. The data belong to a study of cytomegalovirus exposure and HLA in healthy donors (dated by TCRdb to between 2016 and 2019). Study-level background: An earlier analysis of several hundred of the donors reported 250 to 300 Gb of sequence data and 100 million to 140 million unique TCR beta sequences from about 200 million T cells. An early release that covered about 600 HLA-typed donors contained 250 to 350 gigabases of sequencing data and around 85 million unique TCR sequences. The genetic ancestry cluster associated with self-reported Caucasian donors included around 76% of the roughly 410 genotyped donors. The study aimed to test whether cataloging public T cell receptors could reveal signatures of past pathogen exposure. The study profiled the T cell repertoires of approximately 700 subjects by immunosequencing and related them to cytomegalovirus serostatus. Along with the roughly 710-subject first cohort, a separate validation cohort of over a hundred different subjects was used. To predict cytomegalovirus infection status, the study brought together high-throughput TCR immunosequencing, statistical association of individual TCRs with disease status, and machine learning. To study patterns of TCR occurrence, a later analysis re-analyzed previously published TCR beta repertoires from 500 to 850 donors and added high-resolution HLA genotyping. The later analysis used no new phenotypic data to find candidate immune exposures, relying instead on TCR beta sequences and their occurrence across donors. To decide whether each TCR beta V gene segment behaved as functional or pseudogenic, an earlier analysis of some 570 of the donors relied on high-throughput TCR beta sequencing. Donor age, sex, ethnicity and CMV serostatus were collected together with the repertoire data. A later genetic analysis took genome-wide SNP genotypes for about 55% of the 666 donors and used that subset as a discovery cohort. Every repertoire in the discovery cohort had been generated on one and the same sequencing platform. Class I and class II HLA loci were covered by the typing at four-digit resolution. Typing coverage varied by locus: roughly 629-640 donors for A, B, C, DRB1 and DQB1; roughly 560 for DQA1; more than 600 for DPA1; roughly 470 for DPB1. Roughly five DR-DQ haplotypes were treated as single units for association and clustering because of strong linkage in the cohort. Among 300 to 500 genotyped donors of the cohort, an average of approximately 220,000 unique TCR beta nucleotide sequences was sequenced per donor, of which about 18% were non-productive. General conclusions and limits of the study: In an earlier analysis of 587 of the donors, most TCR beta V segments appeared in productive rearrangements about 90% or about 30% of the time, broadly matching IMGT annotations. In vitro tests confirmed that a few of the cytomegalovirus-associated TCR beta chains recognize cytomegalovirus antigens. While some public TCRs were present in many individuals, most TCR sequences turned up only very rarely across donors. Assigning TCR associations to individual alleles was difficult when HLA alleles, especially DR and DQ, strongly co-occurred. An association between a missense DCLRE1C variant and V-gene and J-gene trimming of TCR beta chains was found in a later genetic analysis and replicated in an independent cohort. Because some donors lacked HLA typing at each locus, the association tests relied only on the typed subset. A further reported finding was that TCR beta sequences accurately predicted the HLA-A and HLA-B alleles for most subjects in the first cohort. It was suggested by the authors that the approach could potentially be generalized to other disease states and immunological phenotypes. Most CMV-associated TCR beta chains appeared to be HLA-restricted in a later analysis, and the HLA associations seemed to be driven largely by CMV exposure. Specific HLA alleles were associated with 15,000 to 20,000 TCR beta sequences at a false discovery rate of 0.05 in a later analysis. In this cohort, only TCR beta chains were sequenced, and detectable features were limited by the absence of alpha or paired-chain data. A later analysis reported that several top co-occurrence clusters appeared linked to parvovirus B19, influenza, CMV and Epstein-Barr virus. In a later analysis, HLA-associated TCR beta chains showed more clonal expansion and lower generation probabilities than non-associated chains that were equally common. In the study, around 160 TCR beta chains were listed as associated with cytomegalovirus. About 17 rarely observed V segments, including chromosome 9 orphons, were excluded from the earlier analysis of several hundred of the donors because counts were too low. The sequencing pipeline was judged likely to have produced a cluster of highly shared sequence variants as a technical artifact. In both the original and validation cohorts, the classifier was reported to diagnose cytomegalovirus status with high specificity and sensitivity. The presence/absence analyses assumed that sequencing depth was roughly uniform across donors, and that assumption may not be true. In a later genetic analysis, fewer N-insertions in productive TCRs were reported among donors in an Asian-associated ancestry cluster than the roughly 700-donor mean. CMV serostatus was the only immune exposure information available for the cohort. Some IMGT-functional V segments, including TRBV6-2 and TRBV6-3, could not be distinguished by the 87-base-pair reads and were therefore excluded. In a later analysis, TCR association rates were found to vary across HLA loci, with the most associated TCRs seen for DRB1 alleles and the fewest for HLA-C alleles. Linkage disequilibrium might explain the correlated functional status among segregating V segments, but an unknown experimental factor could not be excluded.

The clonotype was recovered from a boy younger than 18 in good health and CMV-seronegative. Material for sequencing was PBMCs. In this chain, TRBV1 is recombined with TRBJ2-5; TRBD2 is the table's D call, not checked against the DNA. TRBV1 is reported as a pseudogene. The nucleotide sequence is TGCACCAGCAGCCAAGAATTCCCCCGGAGACTAGACGGGAGGGAGACCCAGTACTTC. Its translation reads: CTSSQEFPRRLDGRETQYF.